These 9 T cell receptor beta chains originate from one sample sequenced in a study of cytomegalovirus exposure and HLA in healthy donors. The PCR ran on 60 Vbeta and 13 Jbeta primers. Assay: immunoSEQ multiplex PCR; the TCRdb copy retains only in-frame clones and omits some. The sample holds around 150,000 clones; roughly 70% are singletons and the top ten take approximately 1.6%. Sequencing was performed on PBMCs. Every receptor here comes from a human donor in good health.

This clone appeared a few times. The V call is TRBV11-2, the J call TRBJ2-5, with 10 positions matching TRBD2. The CDR3 covers 15 residues. In germline, CDR1 is SGHAT, CDR2 FQNNGV. The ends lost 3 bases at V and 5 bases at J; junction bases unmatched: 6. CDR3 in amino acids: CASSLPSGSQETQYF. As DNA, the CDR3 is TGTGCCAGCAGCTTGCCTAGCGGGAGTCAGGAGACCCAGTACTTC.

The V and J genes are TRBV28 and TRBJ2-1; 7 nucleotides line up with TRBD2. From germline, CDR1 is MDHEN and CDR2 SYDVKM. The CDR3 has 14 residues. V dropped 4 bases and J dropped 8; count of bases not matched to a gene: 8. The CDR3 bases are TGTGCCAGCAGTTCCCTGGGGAGGGCCGATGAGCAGTTCTTC. Translated: CASSSLGRADEQFF.

V gene TRBV19 combines with J gene TRBJ2-1; tentative D call: TRBD2 (6 bases). CDR1 LNHDA and CDR2 SQIVND come from the germline V gene (reference sequence). The CDR3 totals 15 residues. The V and J ends lost 4 bases and 12 bases respectively, with 22 bases between them. The CDR3 DNA is TGTGCCAGTAGTACCCCCCAGCGGGCGGCCTGGAGGCAGTTCTTC. Encoded protein: CASSTPQRAAWRQFF.

The CDR3 region has the DNA TGTGCCAGCAGCTTAGATGGGGGGATGTCCAAAAACATTCAGTACTTC. Protein: CASSLDGGMSKNIQYF. The chain combines TRBV7-9 with TRBJ2-4; a weak D match, TRBD2 (6 bases). The germline CDR1 and CDR2 sequences are SEHNR and FQNEAQ (reference sequence). Trimming pared 1 base from V and 2 bases from J, leaving 12 bases between. The CDR3 has 16 amino acids.

The chain employs TRBV6-1 and TRBJ2-7; D possibly corresponds to TRBD1 (5 bases). There are 13 residues in the CDR3. Germline lookup yields CDR1 MNHNS and CDR2 SASEGT. Trimming pared 3 bases from V and 3 bases from J, leaving 9 bases between. The DNA for the CDR3 is TGTGCCAGCAGTGAGGACATCTTCTACGAGCAGTACTTC. Amino acid sequence: CASSEDIFYEQYF.

This clone showed up just once. This chain uses TRBV5-5 with TRBJ2-7, with 7 bases lining up with TRBD2. V shed 6 bases and J 2 bases; nucleotides not matched to a gene: 8. The germline V gene encodes CDR1 SGHKS and CDR2 YYEKEE (reference sequence). This CDR3 is 14 amino acids long. CDR3 nucleotide sequence: TGTGCCAGCACCCCGTCTAGCGGAACCTACGAGCAGTACTTC. It specifies CASTPSSGTYEQYF.

This sequence joins TRBV5-1 and TRBJ2-1, with a weak D call TRBD2 (6 bases). CDR1 is SGHRS and CDR2 is YFSETQ in the germline V gene. Trimming shortened V by 1 base and J by 8 bases, and 7 bases separated the two germline ends. The CDR3 consists of 12 residues. CDR3 residues: CASSLQRDEQFF. Here the CDR3 DNA reads TGCGCCAGCAGCTTGCAGCGGGATGAGCAGTTCTTC.

V is TRBV19 and J is TRBJ2-1; D perhaps matches TRBD2 (7 bases). V dropped 5 bases and J dropped 9 bases, with 14 bases sitting between them. Germline lookup yields CDR1 LNHDA and CDR2 SQIVND (reference sequence). CDR3 length: 13 amino acids. The CDR3 DNA reads as TGTGCCAGTAGTCGGGGGGCGCAGGGTGAGCAGTTCTTC. Translated, it gives CASSRGAQGEQFF.

The chain combines TRBV18 with TRBJ1-2, with a possible D match to TRBD1 (5 bases). CDR1 and CDR2 (germline): KGHSH, LQKENI. This CDR3 spans 15 amino acids. The germline V and J ends were trimmed by 7 bases and 2 bases, with 17 bases remaining between them. The DNA of the CDR3 is TGTGCCAGCTATAACGCAGGGTTGGACAACTATGGCTACACCTTC. Protein product: CASYNAGLDNYGYTF.